This T cell receptor (beta chain) was identified in a study of T cell responses to AZD1222 COVID-19 vaccine (dated by TCRdb to 2020 to 2023). Notes on the research overall: A total of over 230 trial participants underwent TCR sequencing, of whom roughly 210 received two doses of AZD1222 and some 25 received two doses of the MenACWY control vaccine. Enrollment into the trials was organized by age into subgroups of 18-55, 56-69 and 70-plus years, and those subgroups contained roughly 150, 30 and 60 TCR-sequenced participants, respectively. On the study overall, not on this receptor specifically: Nearly half of unique spike-specific TCRs reportedly recognized epitopes outside regions mutated in the B.1.351 and B.1.1.7 variants. Conclusions about previously exposed vaccinees were limited because only a handful of AZD1222 recipients were SARS-CoV-2 seropositive at baseline. The 56-69-year group was small, and its depth increase did not reach significance, likely because of low power. Because no day 14 peak-response samples were available, the repertoires could be characterized only after the peak T cell response. The whole spike protein was spanned by vaccine-associated CD4 TCRs, and dominant responses were seen in regions 160-218 and 743-854. After two AZD1222 doses, both the breadth and the depth of spike-specific TCRs were significantly higher than at day 0 and than in MenACWY recipients. Participants were mostly white British, with more females than males. The authors suggested clonal diversity may have been underestimated.

Spanning cysteine to phenylalanine, the CDR3 consists of 20 amino acids. Only the CDR3 portion is preserved as DNA: 60 bases, with reading frame beginning at the first base. V is trimmed back by 2 bases and J by 1 base, and the junction contains 17 bases that no gene match accounts for. As encoded in the germline V gene, CDR1 is MNHEY while CDR2 is SVGEGT. A word on this clone: This clone's antigen is unknown. Qualities for individual bases were not recorded, and no much larger clone is one base off.

What the time point label conveys for this sample: about 28 days (+/-7) after the second vaccine dose. AZD1222 recipients whose second dose came at about 4 weeks and those whose second dose came at about 12 weeks were combined into one group, since spike-specific TCR depth and breadth did not differ between the two schedules. Vaccinee samples were obtained from the UK trials COV001 and COV002, which included a single-blind randomized controlled phase 2/3 trial of AZD1222 (ChAdOx1 nCoV-19) in healthy adults. Trial participant PBMC samples were collected at day 0 and day 28 after the second dose for TCRbeta chain sequencing. The CDR3 regions of human TCRbeta chains were analyzed by immunosequencing. The paper's data handling went like this. Repertoire TCRs were checked for matches against a reference library of SARS-CoV-2-specific TCRs that had been generated using the MIRA antigen-specificity platform. Breadth was defined as the fraction of unique TCRs that were SARS-CoV-2-associated. Depth was defined as the fraction of total T cells that were SARS-CoV-2-associated. Using the MIRA data, each spike-specific TCR was mapped to the spike region that the TCR reacts to and placed in a CD4 or CD8 class. Log10-transformed breadth and depth values were compared by one-way ANOVA with Sidak's multiple comparisons tests. TCRdb holds this immuneACCESS table with in-frame rearrangements only. Some clones are missing; in checked studies, unresolved V genes explain under half, and the rest has no known cause. V, J and clone size reflect that table, while D and trimming were determined from the DNA. Within this sample are roughly 150,000 clones, with 75% to 90% of them counted one time only. Of the sample, just over 9% falls within the top ten clones.

The sequence was collected from an adult who received the AZD1222 COVID-19 vaccine. The material was peripheral blood, obtained 28 days after the second AZD1222 dose. The sequence joins TRBV6-2 or TRBV6-3 to TRBJ1-5; 7 bases in between match TRBD1. The nucleotide sequence is TGTGCCAGCAGTTACCTTCAGGGGGGCGGGAAGGCCAACAGCAATCAGCCCCAGCATTTT. This translates into CASSYLQGGGKANSNQPQHF.